Sequencing of this T cell receptor beta chain was carried out in a study of T cell repertoires in cytomegalovirus infection. Study-wide context: It was the public TCR beta signatures that indicated both CMV infection and matching HLA type.

This clonotype was counted at least ten times. The antigen is not known. Study-level points and caveats: Predominance within the ex vivo response was attributable to HLA-C-restricted CMV-specific TCR beta clonotypes. CMV carriers with the relevant HLA were identified by cumulative public TCR beta family frequency.

TCRdb independently ran MiXCR on the reads; one entry per CDR3 protein. The sample contains approximately 280,000 distinct CDR3 sequences, about 20% of which appear only once. Trimming shortened V by 1 base and J by 0 bases, and 15 bases separated the two germline ends. This CDR3 has 18 residues. Germline-derived CDR1 and CDR2 are SGHTA and FQGNSA. Here the sequenced sample was cultured PBMCs, taken from culture after CMV antigen stimulation. This chain uses TRBV7-2 with TRBJ2-2; D unclear. The TCR sequence derives from a human donor in good health (CMV status not recorded). Some clones in this sample may be carry-over from other donors' samples. CDR3 sequence (DNA): TGTGCCAGCAGCTTAGTTGGCAGAACCCTCGCGAACACCGGGGAGCTGTTTTTT. Encoded protein: CASSLVGRTLANTGELFF.